This T cell receptor beta chain appears in the sequencing data of a study of blood T cells in healthy people across ages. A second PCR of roughly 7 to 11 cycles used a sample-barcoded 5' primer and a J-beta primer mix. TCRdb re-derived calls from the 5' RACE reads in MiXCR, one entry per CDR3 protein. There are 500,000 to 550,000 distinct CDR3 sequences in the sample; nearly 25% occur only once, and 8.7% lies in the top ten. Whole-study results and caveats: PBMCs were not sorted, which prevented a conclusive comparison of naive versus antigen-experienced cells.

Concerning this clonotype: Antigen specificity is unknown.

This CDR3 region has 15 residues. Trimming cost V 6 bases and J 0 bases, with 16 bases left between them. Germline V lookup: CDR1 DFQATT, CDR2 SNEGSKA (reference sequence). The same specimen was also included in a second study, on T cells of mothers and their children.

The source material was blood. This clonotype was sampled from a boy under 18 in good health. The chain uses TRBV20-1 and TRBJ2-3; D call uncertain. The CDR3 coding sequence is TGCAGTGCCCACCACGGGTTTACTAGCACAGATACGCAGTATTTT. This encodes CSAHHGFTSTDTQYF.